This record looks at one T cell receptor (beta chain) sequence and its context. The junction and the germline gene differ at one end; a read error may be behind it. A modified ARM-PCR protocol with three rounds of nested PCR amplified TCRbeta. Using its own MiXCR run on the multiplex PCR reads, TCRdb lists one record per CDR3 protein. Among some 80,000 distinct CDR3 sequences, more than 65% were seen once, and the ten largest hold around 40%. RNA was extracted from bulk tissue without any cell sorting. More than 3 cm separated this lung sample from the edge of the tumor. The sample originates from a study of tumor and adjacent non-tumor tissue in lung cancer. The CDR3 has 14 amino acids. Germline-derived CDR1 and CDR2 are ENHRY and SYGVKD.

The V and J genes are TRBV10-3 and TRBJ2-1, with 9 bases matching TRBD2. The clonotype originates from a man between 65 and 79 years old with non-small cell lung cancer. Sequenced material: distant non-tumor lung tissue. The CDR3 coding sequence is TGTGCCGTGAAACCGGGACTAGCAGAGAATGGGCAGTTCTTC. Amino acids: CAVKPGLAENGQFF.